What follows are 6 T cell receptor beta chains derived from one specimen sequenced in a study of blood T cell repertoires in COVID-19. Data came from immunoSEQ multiplex PCR; TCRdb stores just in-frame clones and leaves some out. The table shows 180,000 or so clones, with roughly 84% occurring only once. The specimen sequenced was peripheral blood. The receptor set was obtained from a woman aged 80 or older with acute or convalescent COVID-19.

The gene calls are TRBV29-1 and TRBJ2-6, with D tentatively TRBD1 (6 bases). The germline CDR1 and CDR2 sequences are SQVTM and ANQGSEA. V was cut by 6 bases and J by 0 bases, with 15 bases left in between. There are 16 residues in the CDR3. The CDR3 nucleotides read TGCAGCGTCCCCGGGACATCGAGCTCTGGGGCCAACGTCCTGACTTTC. Translation: CSVPGTSSSGANVLTF.

There are a few counts of this clone. The chain employs TRBV30 and TRBJ2-1; the match to TRBD2 covers 9 bases. The CDR3 consists of 18 residues. Germline V lookup: CDR1 GTSNPN, CDR2 SVGIG (reference sequence). V lost 1 base, J lost 0 bases, and 10 bases stayed unmatched. CDR3 region: CAWSGGSVSGSSYNEQFF. DNA for the CDR3: TGTGCCTGGAGTGGGGGTTCCGTTAGCGGGAGCTCCTACAATGAGCAGTTCTTC.

This chain uses TRBV19 with TRBJ2-6, with 7 bases lining up with TRBD1. J lost 0 bases, V lost 5 bases, and 10 bases had no gene match. Germline values: CDR1 LNHDA, CDR2 SQIVND (reference sequence). The CDR3 spans 18 residues. The CDR3 reads CASSPIGQAISGANVLTF. The DNA for the CDR3 is TGTGCCAGTAGTCCTATTGGACAGGCGATCTCTGGGGCCAACGTCCTGACTTTC. The whole variable domain, filled in from reference TRBV19 and TRBJ2-6, reads DGGITQSPKYLFRKEGQNVTLSCEQNLNHDAMYWYRQDPGQGLRLIYYSQIVNDFQKGDIAEGYSVSREKKESFPLTVTSAQKNPTAFYLCASSPIGQAISGANVLTFGAGSRLTVL.

J is TRBJ2-7 and V is TRBV13; TRBD1 matches 9 bases. The CDR3 has 14 amino acids. Trimming removed 6 bases from V and 0 bases from J; junction bases left unmatched: 3. Germline assignment: CDR1 PRHDT and CDR2 FYEKMQ (reference sequence). The chain's CDR3 is CASRTGGNSYEQYF. The CDR3 bases are TGTGCCAGCAGGACAGGGGGTAACTCCTACGAGCAGTACTTC.

The chain carries TRBV5-5 and TRBJ1-1, with D unresolved. With 0 bases removed from V and 3 bases from J, the gap between germline ends came to 9 bases. The germline CDR1 and CDR2 sequences are SGHKS and YYEKEE (reference sequence). CDR3 length: 14 residues. The CDR3 bases are TGTGCCAGCAGCTTGGAACAGATTTACACTGAAGCTTTCTTT. This sequence encodes CASSLEQIYTEAFF.

The V and J genes are TRBV6-5 and TRBJ1-1; D call uncertain. Germline loops: CDR1 MNHEY, CDR2 SVGAGI. The V end lost 8 bases, the J end lost 0 bases, and 10 bases lay between the germline ends. The CDR3 loop spans 13 amino acids. The CDR3 DNA reads as TGTGCCAGCGCGCGGAGCCTGAACACTGAAGCTTTCTTT. It translates to CASARSLNTEAFF.